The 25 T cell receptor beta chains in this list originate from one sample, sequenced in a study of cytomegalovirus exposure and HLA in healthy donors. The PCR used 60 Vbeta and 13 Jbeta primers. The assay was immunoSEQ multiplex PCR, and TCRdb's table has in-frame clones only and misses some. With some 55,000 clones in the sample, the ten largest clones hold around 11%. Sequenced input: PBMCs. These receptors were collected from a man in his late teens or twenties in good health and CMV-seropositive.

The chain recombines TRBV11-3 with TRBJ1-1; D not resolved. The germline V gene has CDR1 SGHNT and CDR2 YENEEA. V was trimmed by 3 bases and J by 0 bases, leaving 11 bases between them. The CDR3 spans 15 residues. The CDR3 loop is CASSFGGSLNTEAFF. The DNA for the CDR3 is TGTGCCAGCAGCTTCGGCGGCAGCCTGAACACTGAAGCTTTCTTT.

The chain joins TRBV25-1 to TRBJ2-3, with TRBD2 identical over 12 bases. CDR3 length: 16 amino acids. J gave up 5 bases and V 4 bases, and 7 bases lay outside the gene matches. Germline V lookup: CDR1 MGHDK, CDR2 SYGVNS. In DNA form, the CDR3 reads TGTGCCAGCAGTGGGTCTAGCGGGAGGGTAAAAGATACGCAGTATTTT. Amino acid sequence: CASSGSSGRVKDTQYF.

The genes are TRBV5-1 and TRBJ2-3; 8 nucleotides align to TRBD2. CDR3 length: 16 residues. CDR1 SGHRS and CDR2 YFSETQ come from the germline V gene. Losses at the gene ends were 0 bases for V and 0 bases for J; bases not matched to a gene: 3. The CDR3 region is CASSLDPSGSTDTQYF. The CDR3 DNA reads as TGCGCCAGCAGCTTGGATCCTAGCGGGAGCACAGATACGCAGTATTTT.

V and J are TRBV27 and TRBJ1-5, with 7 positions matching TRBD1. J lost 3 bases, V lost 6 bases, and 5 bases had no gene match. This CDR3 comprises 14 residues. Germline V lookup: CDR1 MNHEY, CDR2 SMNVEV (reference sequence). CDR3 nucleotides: TGTGCCAGCAGGACAGGGTACGACAATCAGCCCCAGCATTTT. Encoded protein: CASRTGYDNQPQHF.

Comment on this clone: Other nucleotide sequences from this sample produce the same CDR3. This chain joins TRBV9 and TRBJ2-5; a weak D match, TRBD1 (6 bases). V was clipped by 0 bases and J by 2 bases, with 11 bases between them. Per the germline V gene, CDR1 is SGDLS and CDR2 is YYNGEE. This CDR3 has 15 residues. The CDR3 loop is CASSVGQVLQETQYF. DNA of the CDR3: TGTGCCAGCAGCGTAGGACAGGTCCTGCAAGAGACCCAGTACTTC.

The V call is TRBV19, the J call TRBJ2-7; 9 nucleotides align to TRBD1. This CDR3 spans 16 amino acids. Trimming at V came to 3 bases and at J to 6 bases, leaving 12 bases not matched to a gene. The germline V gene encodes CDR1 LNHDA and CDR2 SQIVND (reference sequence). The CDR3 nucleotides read TGTGCCAGTAGTATCCATCCGGGACAGGGCCTCGCCGAGCAGTACTTC. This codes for CASSIHPGQGLAEQYF.

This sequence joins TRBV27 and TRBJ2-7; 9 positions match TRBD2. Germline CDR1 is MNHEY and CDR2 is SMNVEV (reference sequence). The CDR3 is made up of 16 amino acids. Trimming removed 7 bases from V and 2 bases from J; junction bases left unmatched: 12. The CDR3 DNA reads TGTGCCAGCATCCTTAGCGGGAGCGCTTTCCCCTACGAGCAGTACTTC. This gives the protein CASILSGSAFPYEQYF.

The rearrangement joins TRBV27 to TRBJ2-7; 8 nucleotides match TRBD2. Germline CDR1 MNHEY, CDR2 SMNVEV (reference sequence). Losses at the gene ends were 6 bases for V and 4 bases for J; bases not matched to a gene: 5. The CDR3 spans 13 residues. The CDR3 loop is CASRYASGYEQYF. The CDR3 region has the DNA TGTGCCAGCAGGTACGCTAGCGGGTACGAGCAGTACTTC.

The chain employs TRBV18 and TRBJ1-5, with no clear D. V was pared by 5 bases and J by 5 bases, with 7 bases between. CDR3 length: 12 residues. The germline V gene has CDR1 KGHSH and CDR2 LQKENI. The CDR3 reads CASSRGDQPQHF. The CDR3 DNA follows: TGTGCCAGCTCAAGAGGCGATCAGCCCCAGCATTTT.

CDR3 loop: CASSKGAFGQRAGTGPPRRYF. The CDR3 nucleotides are TGTGCCAGCAGCAAAGGAGCTTTCGGCCAGAGGGCTGGGACAGGACCACCAAGGCGGTACTTC. This chain uses TRBV21-1 with TRBJ2-7; the table gives TRBD1 as D, unverified against the DNA. TRBV21-1 is annotated as a pseudogene. The CDR3 totals 21 residues.

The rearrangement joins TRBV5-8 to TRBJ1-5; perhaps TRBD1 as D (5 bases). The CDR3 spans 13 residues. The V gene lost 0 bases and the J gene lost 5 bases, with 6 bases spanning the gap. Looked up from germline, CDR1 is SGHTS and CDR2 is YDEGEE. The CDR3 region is CASSLARDQPQHF. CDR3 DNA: TGTGCCAGCAGCTTGGCCAGGGATCAGCCCCAGCATTTT.

For the CDR3, the DNA is TGTGCCAGCAGTGTTGCGGGGCCCCGGCGGTTGGGGGGCTACACCTTC. This codes for CASSVAGPRRLGGYTF. This chain joins TRBV25-1 and TRBJ1-2, with D perhaps TRBD1 (5 bases). Germline V lookup: CDR1 MGHDK, CDR2 SYGVNS. The CDR3 is 16 amino acids. With 4 bases removed from V and 8 bases from J, the gap between germline ends came to 23 bases.

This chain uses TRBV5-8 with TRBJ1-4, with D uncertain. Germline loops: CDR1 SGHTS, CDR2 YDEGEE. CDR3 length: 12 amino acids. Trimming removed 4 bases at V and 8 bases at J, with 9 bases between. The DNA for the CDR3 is TGTGCCAGCAGCCGGTCGGGGGAAAAACTGTTTTTT. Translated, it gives CASSRSGEKLFF.

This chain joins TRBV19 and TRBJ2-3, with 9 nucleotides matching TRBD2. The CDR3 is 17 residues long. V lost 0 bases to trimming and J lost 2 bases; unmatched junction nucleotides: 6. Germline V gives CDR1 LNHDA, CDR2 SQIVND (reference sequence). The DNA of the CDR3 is TGTGCCAGTAGTATAGATAGTCTAGCGGGGCACACAGATACGCAGTATTTT. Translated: CASSIDSLAGHTDTQYF.

The chain's CDR3 is CASSLPGTGGAEQYF. The DNA of the CDR3 is TGTGCCAGCAGCTTACCCGGGACAGGGGGCGCCGAGCAGTACTTC. The chain couples TRBV5-4 to TRBJ2-5, with 12 bases that match TRBD1. The J call may be faulty, since TRBJ2-7 better matches the DNA end. This CDR3 has 15 residues. CDR1 SGHNT and CDR2 YYREEE come from the germline V gene (reference sequence).

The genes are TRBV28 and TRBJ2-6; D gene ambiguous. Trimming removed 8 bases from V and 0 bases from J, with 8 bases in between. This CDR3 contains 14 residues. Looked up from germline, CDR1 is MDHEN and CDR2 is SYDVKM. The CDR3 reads CASGDNSGANVLTF. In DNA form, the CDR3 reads TGTGCCAGCGGCGACAACTCTGGGGCCAACGTCCTGACTTTC.

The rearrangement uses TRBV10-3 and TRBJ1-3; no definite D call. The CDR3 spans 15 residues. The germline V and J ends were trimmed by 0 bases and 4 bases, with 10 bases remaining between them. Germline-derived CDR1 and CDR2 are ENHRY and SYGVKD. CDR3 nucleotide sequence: TGTGCCATCAGTGAGTCCCCCCCGGTGGGAAACACCATATATTTT. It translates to CAISESPPVGNTIYF.

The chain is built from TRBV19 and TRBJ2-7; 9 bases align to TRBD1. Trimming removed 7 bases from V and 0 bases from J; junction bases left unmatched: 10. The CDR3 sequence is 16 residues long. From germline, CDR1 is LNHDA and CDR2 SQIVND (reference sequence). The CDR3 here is CASTKGQGLGSYEQYF. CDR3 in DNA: TGTGCCAGTACGAAGGGACAGGGACTGGGCTCCTACGAGCAGTACTTC.

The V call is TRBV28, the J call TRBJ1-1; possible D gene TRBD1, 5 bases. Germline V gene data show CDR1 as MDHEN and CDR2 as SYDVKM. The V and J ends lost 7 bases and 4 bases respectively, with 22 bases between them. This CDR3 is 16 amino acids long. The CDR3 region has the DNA TGTGCCAGCACCCCTCTTCTTACTACGGGGGGCACTGAAGCTTTCTTT. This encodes CASTPLLTTGGTEAFF.

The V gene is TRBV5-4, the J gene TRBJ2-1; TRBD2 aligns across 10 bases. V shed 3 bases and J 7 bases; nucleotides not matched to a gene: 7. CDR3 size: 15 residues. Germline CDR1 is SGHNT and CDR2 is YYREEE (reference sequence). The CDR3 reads CASSYLAGEDNEQFF. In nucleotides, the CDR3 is TGTGCCAGCAGCTACCTAGCGGGAGAAGATAATGAGCAGTTCTTC.

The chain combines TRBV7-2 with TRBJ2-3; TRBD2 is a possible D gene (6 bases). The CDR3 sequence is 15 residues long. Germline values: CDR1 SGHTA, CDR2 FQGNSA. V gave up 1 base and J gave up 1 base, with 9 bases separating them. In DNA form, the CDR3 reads TGTGCCAGCAGCTTAGATGGAGGGGGCACAGATACGCAGTATTTT. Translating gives CASSLDGGGTDTQYF. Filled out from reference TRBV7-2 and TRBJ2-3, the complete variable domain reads GAGVSQSPSNKVTEKGKDVELRCDPISGHTALYWYRQSLGQGLEFLIYFQGNSAPDKSGLPSDRFSAERTGGSVSTLTIQRTQQEDSAVYLCASSLDGGGTDTQYFGPGTRLTVL.

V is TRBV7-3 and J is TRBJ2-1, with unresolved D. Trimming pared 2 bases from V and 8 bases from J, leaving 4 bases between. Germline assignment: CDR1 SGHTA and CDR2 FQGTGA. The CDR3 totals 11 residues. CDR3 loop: CASSLGHEQFF. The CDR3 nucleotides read TGTGCCAGCAGCTTAGGCCATGAGCAGTTCTTC. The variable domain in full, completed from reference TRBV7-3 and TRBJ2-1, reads GAGVSQTPSNKVTEKGKYVELRCDPISGHTALYWYRQSLGQGPEFLIYFQGTGAADDSGLPNDRFFAVRPEGSVSTLKIQRTERGDSAVYLCASSLGHEQFFGPGTRLTVL.

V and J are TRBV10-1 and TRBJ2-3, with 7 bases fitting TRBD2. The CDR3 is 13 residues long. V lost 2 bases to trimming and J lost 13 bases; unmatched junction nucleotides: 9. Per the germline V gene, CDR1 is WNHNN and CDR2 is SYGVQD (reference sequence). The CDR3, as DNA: TGCGCCAGCAGTGAGCGAAGGGAGGGTGTGGAGTATTTT. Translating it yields CASSERREGVEYF.

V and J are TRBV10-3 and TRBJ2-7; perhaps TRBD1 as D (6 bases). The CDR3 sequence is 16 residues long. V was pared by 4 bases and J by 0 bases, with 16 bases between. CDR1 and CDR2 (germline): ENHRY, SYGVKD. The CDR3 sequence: CAISAWQGYPSYEQYF. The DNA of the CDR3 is TGTGCCATCAGTGCTTGGCAGGGGTACCCCTCCTACGAGCAGTACTTC.

CDR3 sequence: CASSLVTGTDEQFF. CDR3 nucleotide sequence: TGTGCCAGCAGCTTAGTAACGGGAACGGATGAGCAGTTCTTC. The chain recombines TRBV7-8 with TRBJ2-1; D may be TRBD2 (5 bases). This CDR3 has 14 residues. Germline V gives CDR1 SGHVS, CDR2 FQNEAQ. The ends were cut back, 1 base at V and 8 bases at J, with 12 bases in the middle.